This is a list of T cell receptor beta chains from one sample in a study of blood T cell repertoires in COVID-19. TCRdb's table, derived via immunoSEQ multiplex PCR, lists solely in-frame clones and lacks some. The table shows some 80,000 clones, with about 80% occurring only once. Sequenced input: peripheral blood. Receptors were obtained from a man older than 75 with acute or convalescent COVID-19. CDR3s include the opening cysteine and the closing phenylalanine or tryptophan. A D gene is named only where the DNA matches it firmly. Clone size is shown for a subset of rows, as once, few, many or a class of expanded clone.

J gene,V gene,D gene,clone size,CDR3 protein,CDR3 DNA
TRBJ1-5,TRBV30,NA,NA,CAWSASGNQPQHF,TGTGCCTGGAGTGCGTCTGGCAATCAGCCCCAGCATTTT
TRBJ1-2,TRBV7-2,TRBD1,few,CASSPTPGQAGGYTF,TGTGCCAGCAGCCCGACCCCTGGACAGGCAGGAGGCTACACCTTC
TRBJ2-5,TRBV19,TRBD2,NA,CASSGRGGSETQYF,TGTGCCAGTAGTGGTCGCGGGGGTTCGGAGACCCAGTACTTC
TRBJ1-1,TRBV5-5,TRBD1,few,CASSSTGAATEAFF,TGTGCCAGCAGCTCGACAGGGGCTGCCACTGAAGCTTTCTTT
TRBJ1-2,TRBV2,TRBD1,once,CASSRQGSLYGYTF,TGTGCCAGCAGCCGACAGGGATCCCTCTATGGCTACACCTTC
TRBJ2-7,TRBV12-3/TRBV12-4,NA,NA,CASSTAFEQYF,TGTGCCAGCAGTACTGCGTTCGAGCAGTACTTC
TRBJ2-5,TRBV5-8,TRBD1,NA,CASSPRQGISETQYF,TGTGCCAGCAGCCCAAGACAGGGGATTTCAGAGACCCAGTACTTC
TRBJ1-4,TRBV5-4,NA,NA,CASSLGREKLFF,TGTGCCAGCAGCTTGGGGAGGGAAAAACTGTTTTTT
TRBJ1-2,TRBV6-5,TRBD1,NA,CASITEGAYGYTF,TGTGCCAGCATTACCGAGGGGGCCTATGGCTACACCTTC
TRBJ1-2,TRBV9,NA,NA,CASSNSPTYGYTF,TGTGCCAGCTCCAACAGCCCCACGTATGGCTACACCTTC
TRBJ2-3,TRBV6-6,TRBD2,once,CASSREGISTDTQYF,TGTGCCAGCAGTCGGGAGGGGATTAGCACAGATACGCAGTATTTT
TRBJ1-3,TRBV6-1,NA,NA,CASSDTGGPGNTIYF,TGTGCCAGCAGTGATACCGGGGGTCCTGGAAACACCATATATTTT
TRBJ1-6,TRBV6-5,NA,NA,CASSYKDTNNSPLHF,TGTGCCAGCAGTTACAAGGACACCAATAATTCACCCCTCCACTTT
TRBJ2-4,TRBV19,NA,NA,CASKLQGAKNIQYF,TGTGCCAGCAAACTACAGGGAGCCAAAAACATTCAGTACTTC
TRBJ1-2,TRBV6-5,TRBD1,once,CASQSQGGRYGYTF,TGTGCCAGTCAATCCCAGGGGGGACGCTATGGCTACACCTTC
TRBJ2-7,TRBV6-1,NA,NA,CASSEIPGTYEQYF,TGTGCCAGCAGTGAGATACCGGGAACCTACGAGCAGTACTTC
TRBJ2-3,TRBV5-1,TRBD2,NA,CASSSVPGTSGGTDTQYF,TGCGCCAGCAGCTCAGTCCCCGGGACTAGCGGGGGTACAGATACGCAGTATTTT
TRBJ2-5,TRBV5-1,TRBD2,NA,CASSDGLTAGGLETQYF,TGCGCCAGCAGCGACGGGCTCACGGCGGGGGGTCTAGAGACCCAGTACTTC
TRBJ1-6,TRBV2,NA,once,CASSERGTYNSPLHF,TGTGCCAGCAGTGAAAGGGGAACATATAATTCACCCCTCCACTTT
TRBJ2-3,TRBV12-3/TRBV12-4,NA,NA,CASTGTPDTQYF,TGTGCCAGCACCGGGACACCAGATACGCAGTATTTT
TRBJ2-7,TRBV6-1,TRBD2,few,CASSELAGGFYEQYF,TGTGCCAGCAGTGAACTAGCGGGGGGGTTTTACGAGCAGTACTTC
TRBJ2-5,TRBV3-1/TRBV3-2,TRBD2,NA,CASSQAAGGQETQYF,TGTGCCAGCAGCCAAGCTGCGGGGGGGCAAGAGACCCAGTACTTC
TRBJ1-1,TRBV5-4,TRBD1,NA,CASSLDEQGLKVF,TGTGCCAGCAGCTTGGATGAACAGGGGTTAAAGGTCTTT
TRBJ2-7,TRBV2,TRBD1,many,CASRTKGQGIYEQYF,TGTGCCAGCAGGACCAAAGGACAGGGAATCTACGAGCAGTACTTC
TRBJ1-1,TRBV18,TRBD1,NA,CASSPLKTGDSFF,TGTGCCAGCTCACCCCTAAAGACAGGGGATTCTTTCTTT
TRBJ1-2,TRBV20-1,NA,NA,CSASWSGRDGYTF,TGCAGTGCTAGTTGGTCAGGGAGGGATGGCTACACCTTC